This T cell receptor (beta chain) was recovered during a study of vaccination and CD4 T cells after COVID-19. About the study: Researchers treated control cultures with a CEFX pool, an HIV-1 Nef pool, or no peptide.

The table lists this clonotype with a few counts. Its antigen is not known. Treatment meaning: roughly ten-day PBMC culture with coronavirus spike peptide pools or control peptides (ViraFEST assay). Oncomine TCR Beta short-read sequencing was applied to DNA from cultured CD4+ T cells. One entry per CDR3 protein, called by TCRdb with MiXCR from the PCR reads. The data hold approximately 9,300 distinct CDR3 sequences, with approximately 51% observed a single time. The germline V gene has CDR1 LNHDA and CDR2 SQIVND (reference sequence). V shed 6 bases, J shed 4 bases, and the junction held 10 bases outside the gene matches. The CDR3 sequence is 16 residues long.

The J gene is TRBJ1-3, the V gene TRBV19; 9 nucleotides align to TRBD1. The source is a human donor who had recovered from COVID-19. Material: CD4+ T cells from blood, cultured in vitro. CDR3 sequence reads: CASSSLDRGEGNTIYF. CDR3 coding DNA: TGTGCCAGTAGCTCCCTGGACAGGGGAGAAGGAAACACCATATATTTT. Combining the CDR3 with reference TRBV19 and TRBJ1-3 gives the whole variable domain DGGITQSPKYLFRKEGQNVTLSCEQNLNHDAMYWYRQDPGQGLRLIYYSQIVNDFQKGDIAEGYSVSREKKESFPLTVTSAQKNPTAFYLCASSSLDRGEGNTIYFGEGSWLTVV.